This TCR beta chain was documented in a study of T cells in Graves' hyperthyroidism and ophthalmopathy (dated by TCRdb to about 2019). Context from the whole study: Peripheral blood was collected at initial diagnosis, before any treatment. The 75 to 100 discovery patients were randomly divided into training and test sets at a 7:3 ratio. TCR Vbeta CDR3 sequencing of some 140 peripheral blood samples (43 ophthalmopathy, some 75 hyperthyroidism and approximately 17 progressor patients) is reported in the paper. After blood sampling, hyperthyroidism patients were treated with methimazole at a starting dose of 30 mg daily, and ophthalmopathy patients were treated with high-dose intravenous methylprednisolone. A discovery cohort of approximately 100 patients, 43 with Graves' ophthalmopathy and about 60 with stable Graves' hyperthyroidism, was used to find distinguishing TCR V-J signatures. Prospective prediction of ophthalmopathy was tested in an independent validation cohort of 18 to 20 hyperthyroidism patients and 17 patients who later progressed to ophthalmopathy. The study also compared thyroid tissue and blood T-cell repertoires from a handful of Graves' hyperthyroidism patients. Points the paper makes about the study in general: Sample size was not statistically predetermined, and blinding of investigators to group allocation was not performed. In cross-validation, a model built on a 13 V-J signature told ophthalmopathy apart from stable hyperthyroidism with roughly 87% sensitivity and around 84% specificity, and in testing the same model reached 80%/75%. In validation, the model predicted progression to ophthalmopathy a median of 6.5 months before onset, with roughly 68% sensitivity and about 75% specificity. Most expanded thyroid clonotypes (frequency above 0.001) were also detected in blood, suggesting blood repertoires may reflect thyroid immune responses.

At the junction V is shortened by 7 bases and J by 0 bases; bases outside the gene matches: 5. The germline V gene provides CDR1 KGHDR and CDR2 SFDVKD. There are 14 amino acids in the CDR3, from cysteine to phenylalanine inclusive. Here the CDR3 DNA is all that survives: 42 bases in frame from base 1. The TCR beta CDR3 regions were amplified from the RNA transcripts. For the first round of RT-PCR on the TCR CDR3, the HTBI primer set was used together with the Qiagen OneStep RT-PCR kit. The libraries were constructed in a second round of multiplex PCR and then size-selected and purified. Sequencing of the libraries was done on an Illumina HiSeq2000 using paired-end 100 bp reads. The published analysis was carried out like this. SOAPnuke was used to process the raw data, with reads discarded if the reads contained adapters or uncalled bases, had a mean Phred below 15, or lacked an exact constant-primer or identifier match. High-quality paired reads were merged with COPE v1.2.5, and unique nucleotide sequences were defined as clonotypes. MiTCR v1.1 was used to align the clonotypes against IMGT TRBV, TRBD and TRBJ reference segments. Only V-J combinations with frequency above 0.0001, covering about 99% of repertoires, were analysed. A TCS score was defined as the ratio between F50 (clonal expansion) and ExV (chaos), using BLOSUM62-based TCRdist between CDR3 peptides within each V-J. Welch's t-statistics and random forest reduced approximately 520 V-J features to 13, which were used in a naive Bayes classifier (R e1071). In-frame beta chains were kept once TCRdb had trimmed the public reads at Q25 with fastp and called clones with MiXCR. Rows are unified per CDR3 protein, each entry keeping the most common DNA and genes. The V and J calls come from TCRdb's annotation, not from the publication. This sample gives around 500,000 distinct CDR3 sequences in total; about 16% of them show up just once. Around 32% of the sample is in the top ten clones.

This clonotype occurred many times. This clone's antigen is unknown. Base qualities are not recorded, but no much larger clone differs from it by a single base. Moderately to severely active disease, a Clinical Activity Score of at least 3, a NOSPECS grade of at least 4, and a duration under 3 months were present in ophthalmopathy patients. The study excluded patients with uncontrolled infections, other autoimmune diseases, pregnancy or lactation. Clinical symptoms, serum thyroxine and TRAb, thyroid ultrasound, and orbital computed tomography formed the basis for the diagnoses. Ficoll-Paque density gradient centrifugation was used to isolate PBMCs from about 10 ml of fresh peripheral blood. Total RNA was extracted with Trizol reagent, and quality was checked on an Agilent 2100 Bioanalyzer.

This clonotype originated in a woman aged 25 to 39 with Graves' ophthalmopathy. Sequencing used blood. The V and J segments used are TRBV24-1 and TRBJ2-7, and TRBD1 aligns with 7 junction nucleotides. The encoded CDR3 is CATRIRDSSYEQYF. The nucleotide sequence is given as TGTGCCACCAGGATCCGGGACAGCTCCTACGAGCAGTACTTC.